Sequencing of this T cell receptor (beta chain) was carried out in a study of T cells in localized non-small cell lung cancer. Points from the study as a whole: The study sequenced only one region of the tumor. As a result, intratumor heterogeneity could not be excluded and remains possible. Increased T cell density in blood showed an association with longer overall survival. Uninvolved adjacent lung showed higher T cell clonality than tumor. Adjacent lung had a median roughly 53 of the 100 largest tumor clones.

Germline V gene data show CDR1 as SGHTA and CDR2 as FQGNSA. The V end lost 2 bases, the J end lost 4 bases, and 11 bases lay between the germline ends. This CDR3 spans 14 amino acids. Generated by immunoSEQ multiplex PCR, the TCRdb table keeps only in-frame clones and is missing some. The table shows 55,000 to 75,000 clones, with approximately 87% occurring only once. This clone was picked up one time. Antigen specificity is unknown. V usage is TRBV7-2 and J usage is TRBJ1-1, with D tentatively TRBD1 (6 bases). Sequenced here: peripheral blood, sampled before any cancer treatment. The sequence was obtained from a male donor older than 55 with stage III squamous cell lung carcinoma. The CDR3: CASSLIRGGTEAFF. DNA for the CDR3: TGTGCCAGCAGCTTAATCAGGGGAGGCACTGAAGCTTTCTTT.